These 11 T cell receptor beta chains share one sample of origin, sequenced in a study of blood T cell repertoires in COVID-19. Clones were read by immunoSEQ multiplex PCR, and TCRdb kept only the in-frame ones, dropping some. Of 150,000 to 200,000 clones detected, 87% appear once; the ten largest clones hold more than 5%. The sequenced sample consisted of peripheral blood. These receptors originate from a human donor in a cohort sampled during active COVID-19.

The chain links TRBV4-3 to TRBJ2-4, with 7 bases matching TRBD2. The CDR3 contains 15 residues. Germline V gene sequence: CDR1 LGHNA, CDR2 YSLEER. With 2 bases clipped from V and 1 base from J, the junction kept 2 bases outside the gene matches. CDR3 DNA: TGCGCCAGCAGCCAATCGCGGGGGGCCAAAAACATTCAGTACTTC. Translating gives CASSQSRGAKNIQYF.

J is TRBJ2-3 and V is TRBV5-1; 12 bases are shared with TRBD1. This CDR3 has 14 residues. The trim removed 4 bases at V and 7 bases at J, leaving 4 bases unmatched. Germline CDR1 SGHRS, CDR2 YFSETQ. As DNA, the CDR3 is TGCGCCAGCAGCCCGGGACAGGGGGCCTATACGCAGTATTTT. Amino acid sequence: CASSPGQGAYTQYF.

This clone was seen a few times. The J gene is TRBJ2-1, the V gene TRBV5-1; a possible D gene is TRBD2 (6 bases). The CDR3 runs 15 residues. Germline V gene lookup returns CDR1 SGHRS and CDR2 YFSETQ. The ends were cut back, 5 bases at V and 7 bases at J, with 19 bases in the middle. The CDR3 DNA is TGCGCCAGCAGGAAAGGCGGGGCGCTTATTAATGAGCAGTTCTTC. This encodes CASRKGGALINEQFF.

This clone was observed once. The CDR3, as DNA: TGTGCCAGCAGCCAAGATCTAGCGGGGGATTACTACGAGCAGTACTTC. This gives the protein CASSQDLAGDYYEQYF. The rearrangement links TRBV3-1 (or the pseudogene TRBV3-2) to TRBJ2-7, with 10 bases matching TRBD2. The V segment lost 0 bases and the J segment 3 bases; nucleotides outside the gene matches: 5. Per germline, CDR1 LGHDT and CDR2 YNNKEL (reference sequence). The CDR3 extends over 16 amino acids.

The chain combines TRBV21-1 with TRBJ2-7; the DNA was not compared with TRBD2, the D call given in the table. TRBV21-1 is termed a pseudogene. The CDR3 length is 19 residues. The CDR3 here is CASSASPTPRCGTTYEQYF. The CDR3 nucleotides read TGTGCCAGCAGCGCTTCCCCTACCCCCCGGTGTGGGACTACCTACGAGCAGTACTTC.

The V gene is TRBV25-1, the J gene TRBJ1-3; possibly TRBD1 for D (5 bases). The ends were cut back, 3 bases at V and 4 bases at J, with 10 bases in the middle. Germline V gene sequence: CDR1 MGHDK, CDR2 SYGVNS. There are 14 residues in the CDR3. CDR3 residues: CASSDRVGGNTIYF. CDR3 nucleotides: TGTGCCAGCAGTGACAGGGTCGGCGGAAACACCATATATTTT. The full variable domain, its missing parts supplied by reference TRBV25-1 and TRBJ1-3, is EADIYQTPRYLVIGTGKKITLECSQTMGHDKMYWYQQDPGMELHLIHYSYGVNSTEKGDLSSESTVSRIRTEHFPLTLESARPSHTSQYLCASSDRVGGNTIYFGEGSWLTVV.

In this sample, this clone turned up once. The chain has TRBV29-1 and TRBJ1-1, with TRBD1 matching 10 bases. Germline CDR1 is SQVTM and CDR2 is ANQGSEA. Trimming cost V 7 bases and J 2 bases; bases outside gene matches: 4. CDR3 size: 13 residues. The CDR3 DNA sequence: TGCAGCGCAGAGACAGGGGGCAACACTGAAGCTTTCTTT. Translation: CSAETGGNTEAFF.

This chain joins TRBV27 and TRBJ1-2; unclear D gene. V gave up 5 bases and J gave up 4 bases, with 14 bases separating them. CDR1 and CDR2 (germline): MNHEY, SMNVEV (reference sequence). This CDR3 has 14 amino acids. CDR3: CASSLRLGSYGYTF. CDR3 bases: TGTGCCAGCAGTCTACGGTTAGGGAGCTATGGCTACACCTTC.

DNA of the CDR3: TGTGCCAGCAGTTACTCGAGGGGGACAGGGGACAACTATGGCTACACCTTC. Amino acids: CASSYSRGTGDNYGYTF. The chain has TRBV6-2 or TRBV6-3 and TRBJ1-2; TRBD1 aligns across 10 bases. J gave up 2 bases and V 0 bases, and 6 bases lay outside the gene matches. This CDR3 has 17 residues. Germline assignment: CDR1 MNHEY and CDR2 SVGEGT.

The CDR3 region has the DNA TGTGCCAGTAGTATCGGTCCTAGCTCCTACGAGCAGTACTTC. Translated: CASSIGPSSYEQYF. V is TRBV19 and J is TRBJ2-7; D is unresolved. V dropped 3 bases and J dropped 0 bases, with 9 bases sitting between them. Germline CDR1 reads LNHDA; CDR2 reads SQIVND (reference sequence). The CDR3 consists of 14 residues.

This clone counts as medium-sized. The rearrangement links TRBV28 to TRBJ2-1, with D possibly TRBD1 on 5 matching bases. Germline V gene data show CDR1 as MDHEN and CDR2 as SYDVKM. The CDR3 loop spans 12 amino acids. The V and J ends lost 4 bases and 15 bases respectively, with 16 bases between them. In nucleotides, the CDR3 is TGTGCCAGCAGTTCGGTCCGGACAAGTGTGTTCTTC. It specifies CASSSVRTSVFF.